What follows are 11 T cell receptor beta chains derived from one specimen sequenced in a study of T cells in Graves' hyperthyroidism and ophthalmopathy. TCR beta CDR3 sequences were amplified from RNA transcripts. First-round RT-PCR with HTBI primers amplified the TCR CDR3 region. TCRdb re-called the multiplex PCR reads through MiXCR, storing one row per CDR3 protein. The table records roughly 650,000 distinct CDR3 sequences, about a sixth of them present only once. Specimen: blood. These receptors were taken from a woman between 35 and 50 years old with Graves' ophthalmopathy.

CDR3 DNA sequence: TGTGCCACCCGCGGTTTTGGCGGGAGGGCCGGTACTTTTGGGCAGTTCTTC. This codes for CATRGFGGRAGTFGQFF. The rearrangement joins TRBV15 to TRBJ2-1, with 9 bases matching TRBD2. The CDR3 has 17 amino acids. Germline CDR1 LNHNV, CDR2 YYDKDF (reference sequence). The ends lost 8 bases at V and 12 bases at J; junction bases unmatched: 23. The whole variable domain, filled in from reference TRBV15 and TRBJ2-1, reads DAMVIQNPRYQVTQFGKPVTLSCSQTLNHNVMYWYQQKSSQAPKLLFHYYDKDFNNEADTPDNFQSRRPNTSFCFLDIRSPGLGDTAMYLCATRGFGGRAGTFGQFFGPGTRLTVL.

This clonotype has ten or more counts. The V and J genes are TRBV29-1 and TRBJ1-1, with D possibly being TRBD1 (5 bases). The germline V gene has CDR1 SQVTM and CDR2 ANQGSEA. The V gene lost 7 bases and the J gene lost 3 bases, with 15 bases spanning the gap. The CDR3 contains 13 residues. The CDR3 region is CSGRGIVDTEAFF. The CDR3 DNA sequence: TGCAGCGGACGGGGGATCGTGGACACTGAAGCTTTCTTT.

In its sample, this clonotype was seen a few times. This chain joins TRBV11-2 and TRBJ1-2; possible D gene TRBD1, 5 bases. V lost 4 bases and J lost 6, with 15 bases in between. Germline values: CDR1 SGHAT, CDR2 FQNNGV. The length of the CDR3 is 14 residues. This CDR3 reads CASSSIIKGHGYTF. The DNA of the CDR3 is TGTGCCAGCAGCTCAATAATAAAGGGGCATGGCTACACCTTC.

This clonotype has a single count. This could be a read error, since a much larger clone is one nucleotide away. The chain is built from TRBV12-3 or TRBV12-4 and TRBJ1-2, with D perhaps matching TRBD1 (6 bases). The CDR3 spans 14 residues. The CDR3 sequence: CASSLTGHIYGYAF. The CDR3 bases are TGTGCCAGCAGTTTAACGGGACATATCTATGGCTACGCCTTC.

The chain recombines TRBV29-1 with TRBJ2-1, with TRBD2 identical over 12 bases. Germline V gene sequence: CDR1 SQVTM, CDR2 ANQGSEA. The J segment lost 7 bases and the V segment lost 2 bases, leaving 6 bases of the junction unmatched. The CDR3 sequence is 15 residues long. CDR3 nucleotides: TGCAGCGTTGAACCCGGCCTAGCGGGAGGGAATGAGCAGTTCTTC. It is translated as CSVEPGLAGGNEQFF.

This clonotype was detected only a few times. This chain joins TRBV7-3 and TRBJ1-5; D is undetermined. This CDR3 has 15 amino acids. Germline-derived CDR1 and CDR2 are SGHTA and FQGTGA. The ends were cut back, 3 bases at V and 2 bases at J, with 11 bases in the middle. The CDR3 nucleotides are TGTGCCAGCAGCTTGGTAGTAGGTGGCAATCAGCCCCAGCATTTT. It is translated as CASSLVVGGNQPQHF.

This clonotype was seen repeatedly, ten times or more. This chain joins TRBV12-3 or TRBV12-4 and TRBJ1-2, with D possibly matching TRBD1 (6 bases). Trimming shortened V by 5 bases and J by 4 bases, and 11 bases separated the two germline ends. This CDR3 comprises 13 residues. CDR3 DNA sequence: TGTGCCAGCAGTCCAGAGGGGGGCTATGGCTACACCTTC. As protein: CASSPEGGYGYTF.

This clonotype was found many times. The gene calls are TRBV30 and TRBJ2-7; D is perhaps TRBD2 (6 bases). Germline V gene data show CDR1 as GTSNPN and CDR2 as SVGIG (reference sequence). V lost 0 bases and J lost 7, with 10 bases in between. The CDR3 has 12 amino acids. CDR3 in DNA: TGTGCCTGGAGTGTACTAGCTTGGGAGCAGTACTTC. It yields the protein CAWSVLAWEQYF.

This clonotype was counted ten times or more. The CDR3 DNA is TGTGCCTGGACCACAGGGTTAGGCGTCACTGAAGCTTTCTTT. Its protein product is CAWTTGLGVTEAFF. This chain uses TRBV30 with TRBJ1-1, with TRBD1 as a possible D gene (6 bases). There are 14 residues in the CDR3. V was cut by 4 bases and J by 4 bases, with 16 bases left in between. Germline assignment: CDR1 GTSNPN and CDR2 SVGIG (reference sequence). Full variable domain (remainder filled in from reference TRBV30 and TRBJ1-1): SQTIHQWPATLVQPVGSPLSLECTVEGTSNPNLYWYRQAAGRGLQLLFYSVGIGQISSEVPQNLSASRPQDRQFILSSKKLLLSDSGFYLCAWTTGLGVTEAFFGQGTRLTVV.

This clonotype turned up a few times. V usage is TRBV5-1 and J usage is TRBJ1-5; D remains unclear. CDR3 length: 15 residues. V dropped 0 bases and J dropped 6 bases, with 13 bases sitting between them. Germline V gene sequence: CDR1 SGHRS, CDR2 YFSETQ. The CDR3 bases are TGCGCCAGCAGCTTGGAAAGTGGATTAGGTCAGCCCCAGCATTTT. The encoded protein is CASSLESGLGQPQHF.

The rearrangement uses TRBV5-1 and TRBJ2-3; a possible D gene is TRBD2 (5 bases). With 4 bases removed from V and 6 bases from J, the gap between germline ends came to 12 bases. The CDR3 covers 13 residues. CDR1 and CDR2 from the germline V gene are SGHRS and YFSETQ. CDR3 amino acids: CASSTNLADTQYF. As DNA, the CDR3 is TGCGCCAGCAGCACGAACCTAGCTGATACGCAGTATTTT. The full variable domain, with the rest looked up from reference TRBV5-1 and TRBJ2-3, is KAGVTQTPRYLIKTRGQQVTLSCSPISGHRSVSWYQQTPGQGLQFLFEYFSETQRNKGNFPGRFSGRQFSNSRSEMNVSTLELGDSALYLCASSTNLADTQYFGPGTRLTVL.